One sample yielded the 2 T cell receptor beta chains listed below, sequenced in a study of T cell responses to AZD1222 COVID-19 vaccine. Repertoires were generated with immunoSEQ multiplex PCR, while TCRdb's copy carries only in-frame clones and drops some. Of approximately 130,000 clones in the sample, under 95% are singletons; the top ten hold approximately 3.1%. Sequenced material: peripheral blood, taken on day 0 of AZD1222 vaccination. Receptors originate from an adult in good health.

This CDR3 is CASSQGYQPQHF. The CDR3 DNA is TGTGCCAGCAGCCAAGGTTATCAGCCCCAGCATTTT. The rearrangement uses TRBV3-1 (or the pseudogene TRBV3-2) and TRBJ1-5, with D hard to call. Trimming removed 1 base from V and 5 bases from J, with 3 bases in between. The CDR3 is made up of 12 amino acids. Germline-derived CDR1 and CDR2 are LGHDT and YNNKEL (reference sequence).

The chain couples TRBV5-1 to TRBJ2-1; D possibly corresponds to TRBD2 (6 bases). The germline V gene encodes CDR1 SGHRS and CDR2 YFSETQ. V was cut by 4 bases and J by 5 bases, with 16 bases left in between. The CDR3 loop spans 15 amino acids. DNA for the CDR3: TGCGCCAGCAGCGCGACTAGTTACGGAAACAATGAGCAGTTCTTC. The encoded protein is CASSATSYGNNEQFF.